This section outlines one TCR beta chain sequence together with its context. Its specificity is not known. The PCR used 60 Vbeta and 13 Jbeta primers. The repertoire was sequenced with immunoSEQ multiplex PCR; TCRdb's copy has only in-frame clones and lacks some. The data hold under 200,000 clones, with over 70% observed a single time. The data stem from a study of cytomegalovirus exposure and HLA in healthy donors. Background on the study: A prior study identified 100 million to 130 million unique TCR beta sequences from about 179 million T cells.

The CDR3 runs to 16 residues. Germline loops: CDR1 MNHNS, CDR2 SASEGT. V lost 3 bases to trimming and J lost 4 bases; unmatched junction nucleotides: 7. General study results and limits: Productive rates of about 90% or about 30% were seen for most TCR beta V segments in an earlier analysis.

The rearrangement joins TRBV6-1 to TRBJ2-7, with 12 bases that match TRBD2. This sequence originates from a man in his forties in good health and CMV-seronegative. The sequenced material came from PBMCs. The DNA for the CDR3 is TGTGCCAGCAGTGACCCGACTAGCGGGAGTGGATACGAGCAGTACTTC. Its translation is CASSDPTSGSGYEQYF.